A single sample gave rise to the 6 T cell receptor beta chains below, sequenced in a study of cytomegalovirus exposure and HLA in healthy donors (dated by TCRdb to about 2017). Receptors were amplified or captured by the immunoSEQ multiplex PCR assay. The multiplex PCR relied on a mix of 60 forward primers for TCR Vbeta segments and 13 reverse primers for TCR Jbeta segments. TCRdb re-hosts the immuneACCESS table, in-frame sequences only. Its copies lack some clones; in the studies checked, an unresolved V gene accounts for under half of them, and the cause for the rest is not known. The sample table holds about 160,000 clones, of which roughly three quarters were seen once. The ten biggest clones cover 5.5% to 7.5% of the sample. Sequencing used PBMCs. The receptors here all came from a woman between 40 and 55 years old in good health and CMV-seropositive.

The rearrangement joins TRBV25-1 to TRBJ1-2, with D uncertain. Trimming took 6 bases from V and 4 from J, leaving 12 bases between them. Germline V gene sequence: CDR1 MGHDK, CDR2 SYGVNS. CDR3 size: 13 residues. The CDR3 DNA follows: TGTGCCAGCAGCCCCGATGGAGTCTATGGCTACACCTTC. This codes for CASSPDGVYGYTF.

This chain uses TRBV25-1 with TRBJ1-4; D gene unclear. CDR1 is MGHDK, CDR2 SYGVNS, per germline. CDR3 length: 15 residues. V was trimmed by 0 bases and J by 7 bases, leaving 12 bases between them. The CDR3 region is CASSEYGRIGEKLFF. DNA for the CDR3: TGTGCCAGCAGTGAATACGGGAGGATAGGTGAAAAACTGTTTTTT.

This chain links TRBV2 with TRBJ1-4, with 7 positions matching TRBD1. Germline values: CDR1 SNHLY, CDR2 FYNNEI. J gave up 8 bases and V 6 bases, and 15 bases lay outside the gene matches. The CDR3 extends over 16 amino acids. In nucleotides, the CDR3 is TGTGCCAGCAGGGACCGGGCAGGGACAGTTCGGGAAAAACTGTTTTTT. Its protein product is CASRDRAGTVREKLFF.

This clone turned up a few times. The chain carries TRBV16 and TRBJ1-2; D is ambiguous. The V end lost 4 bases, the J end lost 6 bases, and 6 bases lay between the germline ends. CDR1 KGHSY and CDR2 FQNENV come from the germline V gene. The CDR3 is made up of 11 amino acids. As DNA, the CDR3 is TGTGCCAGCAGCCCCGGGGATGGCTACACCTTC. The encoded protein is CASSPGDGYTF.

This clone was observed a handful of times. The chain uses TRBV5-8 and TRBJ1-1; tentative D call: TRBD1 (6 bases). The CDR3 spans 12 residues. Looked up from germline, CDR1 is SGHTS and CDR2 is YDEGEE. Trimming removed 4 bases at V and 11 bases at J, with 15 bases between. DNA for the CDR3: TGTGCCAGCAGCCGCGGACAGACTCGGGCTTTCTTT. Protein sequence: CASSRGQTRAFF. Using reference TRBV5-8 and TRBJ1-1 for the parts outside the CDR3, the full variable domain is EAGVTQSPTHLIKTRGQQATLRCSPISGHTSVYWYQQALGLGLQFLLWYDEGEERNRGNFPPRFSGRQFPNYSSELNVNALELEDSALYLCASSRGQTRAFFGQGTRLTVV.

The gene calls are TRBV6-5 and TRBJ2-7; 9 bases agree with TRBD1. CDR1 MNHEY and CDR2 SVGAGI come from the germline V gene. V gave up 2 bases and J gave up 6 bases; unmatched junction bases: 5. The CDR3 loop spans 14 amino acids. CDR3 nucleotides: TGTGCCAGCAGTTACGGGACAGGGTACGTCGAGCAGTACTTC. Translation: CASSYGTGYVEQYF.